One and the same sample provided the 26 T cell receptor beta chains below, sequenced in a study of T cells in Graves' hyperthyroidism and ophthalmopathy. The CDR3 regions of TCR beta were amplified from RNA transcripts. A set of HTBI primers served as the primers for a first-round RT-PCR of the TCR CDR3. TCRdb passed the multiplex PCR reads through MiXCR, listing each CDR3 protein once. This sample has fewer than 750,000 distinct CDR3 sequences, with roughly 15% found just once. The specimen was blood. The source is a woman aged 35 to 49 with Graves' ophthalmopathy.

V gene TRBV9 combines with J gene TRBJ1-5; D gene unclear. The germline V gene encodes CDR1 SGDLS and CDR2 YYNGEE. Between the trimmed V and J ends, which lost 1 base and 1 base, there was a span of 9 bases. CDR3 length equals 15 residues. The CDR3 DNA follows: TGTGCCAGCAGCGTACCTCAGCTCAGCAATCAGCCCCAGCATTTT. Residues: CASSVPQLSNQPQHF.

At least ten counts were recorded for this clonotype. The chain is built from TRBV2 and TRBJ2-5; 7 bases agree with TRBD2. In germline, CDR1 is SNHLY, CDR2 FYNNEI. The CDR3 is 14 residues long. V lost 3 bases, J lost 3 bases, and 4 bases stayed unmatched. The CDR3 reads CASSDPAGKETQYF. The CDR3, as DNA: TGTGCCAGCAGTGACCCAGCGGGAAAAGAGACCCAGTACTTC.

The sample holds a few counts of this clonotype. Just one base apart from a much larger clone, this may be a read error. J is TRBJ1-1 and V is TRBV4-3; 7 bases fit TRBD1. Trimming took 0 bases from V and 0 from J; bases not matched to a gene: 10. The CDR3 is made up of 18 amino acids. Germline values: CDR1 LGHNA, CDR2 YSLEER. CDR3 bases: TGCGCCAGCAGCCAAGACAGCGGCAGGGGGGCGATGAACACTGAAGCTTTCTTT. Amino acid sequence: CASSQDSGRGAMNTEAFF.

This clonotype was seen a few times. J is TRBJ2-5 and V is TRBV3-1; a possible D gene is TRBD2 (5 bases). Trimming removed 0 bases at V and 1 base at J, with 9 bases between. The CDR3 contains 15 residues. CDR1 and CDR2 from the germline V gene are LGHDT and YNNKEL (reference sequence). The CDR3 spells CASSQDSSVQETQYF. DNA of the CDR3: TGTGCCAGCAGCCAAGATAGTAGCGTCCAAGAGACCCAGTACTTC.

This clonotype was observed a few times. This chain uses TRBV6-2 or TRBV6-3 with TRBJ2-7; 13 positions match TRBD2. The CDR3 covers 16 residues. Germline CDR1 and CDR2: MNHEY and SVGEGT. V lost 4 bases and J lost 3; bases outside the gene matches: 6. This CDR3 reads CASSSPGLAGIYEQYF. CDR3 nucleotide sequence: TGTGCCAGCAGTTCACCGGGACTAGCGGGGATCTACGAGCAGTACTTC.

In its sample, this clonotype was seen a few times. Possible read error: a much larger clone is one base away. The rearrangement uses TRBV12-3 or TRBV12-4 and TRBJ2-5; TRBD2 is a possible D gene (5 bases). The CDR3 consists of 14 residues. The CDR3 DNA follows: TGTGCCTGCAGTTTAGCGCTAACAGAAGAGACCCAGTACTTC. This codes for CACSLALTEETQYF.

This clonotype was counted only a few times. The V call is TRBV6-2 or TRBV6-3, the J call TRBJ2-6; 8 nucleotides match TRBD1. J was trimmed by 4 bases and V by 7 bases; bases with no gene match: 15. CDR1 and CDR2 (germline): MNHEY, SVGEGT. This CDR3 is built from 18 residues. The CDR3 is CASTYGAGGLGGANVLTF. The CDR3 DNA sequence: TGTGCCAGCACCTACGGGGCAGGGGGCCTTGGAGGGGCCAACGTCCTGACTTTC.

This clonotype was detected ten times or more. The chain joins TRBV6-2 or TRBV6-3 to TRBJ2-7; no definite D call. V was pared by 5 bases and J by 6 bases, with 14 bases between. Germline V gene lookup returns CDR1 MNHEY and CDR2 SVGEGT. CDR3 length: 13 residues. The chain's CDR3 is CASSAYETSEQYF. CDR3 sequence (DNA): TGTGCCAGCAGTGCTTATGAAACCAGCGAGCAGTACTTC.

This clonotype has just a few counts. This chain joins TRBV19 and TRBJ1-2, with D hard to call. The germline CDR1 and CDR2 sequences are LNHDA and SQIVND (reference sequence). The CDR3 consists of 12 residues. V lost 10 bases and J lost 2, with 11 bases in between. Here the CDR3 reads CATYSQNYGYTF. CDR3 coding DNA: TGTGCCACCTACTCACAGAACTATGGCTACACCTTC.

This clonotype was seen ten or more times. V is TRBV6-1 and J is TRBJ1-5, with D maybe TRBD1 (5 bases). CDR1 is MNHNS and CDR2 is SASEGT in the germline V gene. The CDR3 is 16 residues long. V was pared by 8 bases and J by 0 bases, with 17 bases between. CDR3 sequence reads: CASSRDRGDSNQPQHF. The CDR3, as DNA: TGTGCCAGCTCCAGGGACCGGGGCGATAGCAATCAGCCCCAGCATTTT.

This chain connects TRBV6-5 to TRBJ2-7; TRBD1 matches at 7 bases. After removal of 2 bases from V and 7 bases from J, the junction contained 14 bases not matched to a gene. This CDR3 comprises 16 residues. Germline assignment: CDR1 MNHEY and CDR2 SVGAGI. CDR3 sequence reads: CASSYKRRGHSGEQYF. CDR3 nucleotide sequence: TGTGCCAGCAGTTACAAGCGAAGGGGGCATTCGGGGGAGCAGTACTTC.

At least ten counts were recorded for this clonotype. This chain connects TRBV28 to TRBJ2-7, with TRBD1 identical over 7 bases. Trimming took 6 bases from V and 3 from J; bases not matched to a gene: 11. The CDR3 covers 15 residues. Germline assignment: CDR1 MDHEN and CDR2 SYDVKM. In nucleotides, the CDR3 is TGTGCCAGCAGCCCTATGGACAGGTTTTACTACGAGCAGTACTTC. It yields the protein CASSPMDRFYYEQYF.

This clonotype was counted many times. This chain links TRBV6-5 with TRBJ2-7; tentative D call: TRBD1 (6 bases). V was pared by 2 bases and J by 0 bases, with 17 bases between. This CDR3 has 17 amino acids. CDR1 and CDR2 from the germline V gene are MNHEY and SVGAGI. The CDR3 nucleotides are TGTGCCAGCAGTTACCCCAAGACAGGCGCGATCTCCTACGAGCAGTACTTC. Its protein product is CASSYPKTGAISYEQYF.

This clonotype came up many times. The chain employs TRBV12-3 or TRBV12-4 and TRBJ2-5; D unclear. V lost 3 bases to trimming and J lost 4 bases, with 9 bases between them. The CDR3 runs to 13 residues. CDR3 amino acids: CASSFPGGETQYF. The CDR3 DNA follows: TGTGCCAGCAGTTTCCCAGGTGGAGAGACCCAGTACTTC.

This clonotype was seen repeatedly, ten times or more. The chain links TRBV12-3 or TRBV12-4 to TRBJ2-7; 7 nucleotides align to TRBD1. V shed 5 bases and J 0 bases; nucleotides not matched to a gene: 4. The CDR3 has 14 amino acids. DNA of the CDR3: TGTGCCAGCAGTGCCCGGGACAGCTCCTACGAGCAGTACTTC. Its protein product is CASSARDSSYEQYF.

This clonotype was found many times. The chain carries TRBV7-2 and TRBJ2-5; 16 bases match TRBD2. CDR3 size: 17 residues. In germline, CDR1 is SGHTA, CDR2 FQGNSA. V shed 2 bases and J 2 bases; nucleotides not matched to a gene: 2. The CDR3, as DNA: TGTGCCAGCAGCTTAACGGGACTAGCGGGAGGGCAAGAGACCCAGTACTTC. Translated: CASSLTGLAGGQETQYF. Combining the CDR3 with reference TRBV7-2 and TRBJ2-5 gives the whole variable domain GAGVSQSPSNKVTEKGKDVELRCDPISGHTALYWYRQSLGQGLEFLIYFQGNSAPDKSGLPSDRFSAERTGGSVSTLTIQRTQQEDSAVYLCASSLTGLAGGQETQYFGPGTRLLVL.

The gene calls are TRBV5-1 and TRBJ1-1, with D possibly TRBD1 on 5 matching bases. The V gene's germline CDR1 is SGHRS and CDR2 YFSETQ. This CDR3 comprises 13 residues. V gave up 4 bases and J gave up 11 bases, with 18 bases separating them. CDR3 in amino acids: CASSGTPGDAAFF. The CDR3, as DNA: TGCGCCAGCAGCGGGACTCCGGGAGATGCGGCTTTCTTT.

Many counts were recorded for this clonotype. The chain joins TRBV6-5 to TRBJ2-5, with 14 nucleotides matching TRBD2. Germline loops: CDR1 MNHEY, CDR2 SVGAGI. The V gene end was trimmed by 0 bases and the J gene end by 2 bases; junction bases not matched to a gene: 5. This CDR3 contains 18 residues. In nucleotides, the CDR3 is TGTGCCAGCAGTTACTCCGGGACTAGCGGGAGCGGGCAAGAGACCCAGTACTTC. This sequence encodes CASSYSGTSGSGQETQYF.

This clonotype was seen at least ten times. The chain is built from TRBV29-1 and TRBJ2-7, with 7 bases that match TRBD1. V lost 0 bases and J lost 4; bases outside the gene matches: 6. The CDR3 sequence is 14 residues long. CDR1 and CDR2 (germline): SQVTM, ANQGSEA. The CDR3 region is CSVEDPTGLYEQYF. CDR3 DNA sequence: TGCAGCGTTGAAGATCCGACAGGGTTGTACGAGCAGTACTTC.

This clonotype was detected only a few times. Here the CDR3 DNA reads TGTGCCAGCAGTCACGGACAGGCCGGGGTTGCCTTCTTT. Amino acids: CASSHGQAGVAFF. The chain uses TRBV6-5 and TRBJ1-1, with 7 bases that match TRBD1. CDR1 is MNHEY and CDR2 is SVGAGI in the germline V gene. Germline trimming cut 5 bases from V and 14 bases from J; bases unmatched to any gene: 14. The CDR3 spans 13 residues.

Points on this clonotype: One base away lies a much larger clone, so this may be a sequencing read error. This sequence joins TRBV25-1 and TRBJ2-5, with no clear D. This CDR3 comprises 14 residues. Looked up from germline, CDR1 is MGHDK and CDR2 is SYGVNS. The CDR3 region has the DNA TGTGCCACCAGTGACCCAACCAAGGGTGAGACCCAGTACTTC. It codes for CATSDPTKGETQYF.

This clonotype was seen many times. An end of the junction does not agree with germline; a read error may underlie this. The rearrangement uses TRBV7-8 and TRBJ2-5, with D possibly matching TRBD1 (7 bases). This CDR3 is built from 16 residues. Germline assignment: CDR1 SGHVS and CDR2 FQNEAQ. CDR3 coding DNA: TGTACCAGCAGCTTACTGGCAGGGGGGTACCAAGAGACCCAGTACTTC. Protein: CTSSLLAGGYQETQYF.

Many counts were recorded for this clonotype. This sequence joins TRBV24-1 and TRBJ2-6, with D uncertain. V lost 5 bases and J 0 bases, leaving 4 bases between the germline ends. The CDR3 spans 14 residues. Per the germline V gene, CDR1 is KGHDR and CDR2 is SFDVKD. CDR3 amino acids: CATSVGSGANVLTF. For the CDR3, the DNA is TGTGCCACCAGTGTGGGCTCTGGGGCCAACGTCCTGACTTTC.

In this sample, this clonotype turned up many times. This CDR3 is CASSDQGFAKNIQYF. The CDR3, as DNA: TGTGCCAGCAGTGACCAGGGATTTGCCAAAAACATTCAGTACTTC. This chain connects TRBV2 to TRBJ2-4; D is perhaps TRBD1 (5 bases). The CDR3 length is 15 residues. With 3 bases removed from V and 1 base from J, the gap between germline ends came to 10 bases. Germline V gives CDR1 SNHLY, CDR2 FYNNEI.

This clonotype was counted at least ten times. The chain carries TRBV20-1 and TRBJ2-1; 9 bases are shared with TRBD2. V lost 6 bases, J lost 2 bases, and 5 bases stayed unmatched. CDR1 and CDR2 (germline): DFQATT, SNEGSKA (reference sequence). This CDR3 comprises 14 residues. DNA of the CDR3: TGCAGTGCGCATAGCGGGAGCCCCTACAATGAGCAGTTCTTC. It is translated as CSAHSGSPYNEQFF.

The gene calls are TRBV9 and TRBJ2-2, with unresolved D. V was trimmed by 4 bases and J by 5 bases, leaving 9 bases between them. Germline lookup yields CDR1 SGDLS and CDR2 YYNGEE. There are 13 residues in the CDR3. The CDR3 bases are TGTGCCAGCAGCCGTGGGCGGACCGGGGAGCTGTTTTTT. It specifies CASSRGRTGELFF.